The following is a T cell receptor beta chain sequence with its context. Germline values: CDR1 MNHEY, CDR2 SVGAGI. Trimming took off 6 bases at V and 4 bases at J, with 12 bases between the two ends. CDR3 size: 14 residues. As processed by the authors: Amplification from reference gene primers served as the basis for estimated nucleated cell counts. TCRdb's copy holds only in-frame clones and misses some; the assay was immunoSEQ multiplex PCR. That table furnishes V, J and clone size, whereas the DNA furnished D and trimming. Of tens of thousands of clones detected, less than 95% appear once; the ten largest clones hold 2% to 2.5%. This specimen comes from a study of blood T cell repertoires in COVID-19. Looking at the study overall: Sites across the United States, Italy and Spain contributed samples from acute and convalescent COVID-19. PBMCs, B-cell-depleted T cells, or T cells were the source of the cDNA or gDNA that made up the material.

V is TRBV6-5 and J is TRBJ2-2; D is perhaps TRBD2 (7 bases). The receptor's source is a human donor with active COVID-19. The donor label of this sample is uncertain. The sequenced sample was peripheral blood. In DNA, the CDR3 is TGTGCCAGCAGGCCCGCGGGGGCCACCGGGGAGCTGTTTTTT. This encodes CASRPAGATGELFF.